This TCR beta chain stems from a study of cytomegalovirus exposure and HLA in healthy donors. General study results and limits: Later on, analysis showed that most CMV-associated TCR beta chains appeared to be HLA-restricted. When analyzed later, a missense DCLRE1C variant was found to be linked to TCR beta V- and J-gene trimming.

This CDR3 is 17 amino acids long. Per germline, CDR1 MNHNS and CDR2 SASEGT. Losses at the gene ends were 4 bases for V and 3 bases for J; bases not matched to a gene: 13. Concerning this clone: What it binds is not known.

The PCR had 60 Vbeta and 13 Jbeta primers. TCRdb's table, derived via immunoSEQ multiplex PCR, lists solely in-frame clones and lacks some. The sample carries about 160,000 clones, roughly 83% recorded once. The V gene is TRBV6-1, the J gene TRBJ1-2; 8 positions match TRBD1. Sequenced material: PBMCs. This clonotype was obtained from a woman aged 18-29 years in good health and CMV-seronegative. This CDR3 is CASSGQGLEESYYGYTF. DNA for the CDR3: TGTGCCAGCAGTGGACAGGGGCTAGAGGAATCCTACTATGGCTACACCTTC.